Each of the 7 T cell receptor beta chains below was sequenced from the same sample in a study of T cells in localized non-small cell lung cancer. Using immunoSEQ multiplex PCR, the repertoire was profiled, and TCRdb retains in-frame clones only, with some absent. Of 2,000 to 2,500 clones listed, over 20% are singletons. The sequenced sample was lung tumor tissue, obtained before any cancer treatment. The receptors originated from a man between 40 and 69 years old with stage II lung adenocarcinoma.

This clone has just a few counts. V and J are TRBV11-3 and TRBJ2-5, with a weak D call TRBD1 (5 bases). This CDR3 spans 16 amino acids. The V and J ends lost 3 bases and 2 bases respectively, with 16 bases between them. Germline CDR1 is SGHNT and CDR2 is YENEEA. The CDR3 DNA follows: TGTGCCAGCAGCTTCGATCTGGGCAGGGAACAAGAGACCCAGTACTTC. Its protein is CASSFDLGREQETQYF.

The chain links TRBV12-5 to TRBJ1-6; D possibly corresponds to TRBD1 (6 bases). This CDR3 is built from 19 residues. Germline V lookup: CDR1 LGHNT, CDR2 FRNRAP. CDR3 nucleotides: TGTGCCAGCACCAGCCTAGGGGGGCGAAGTTCGGGACCTAATTCACCCCTCCACTTT. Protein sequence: CASTSLGGRSSGPNSPLHF.

The CDR3 spells CASSGQGLFGGYTF. The CDR3 DNA reads TGTGCCAGCAGCGGGCAGGGTTTGTTCGGTGGCTACACCTTC. J is TRBJ1-2 and V is TRBV6-8, with a tentative D call TRBD1 (5 bases). Germline loops: CDR1 MNHGY, CDR2 SAAAGT. The CDR3 spans 14 residues. The V end was cut by 6 bases, the J end by 7 bases, with 18 bases between.

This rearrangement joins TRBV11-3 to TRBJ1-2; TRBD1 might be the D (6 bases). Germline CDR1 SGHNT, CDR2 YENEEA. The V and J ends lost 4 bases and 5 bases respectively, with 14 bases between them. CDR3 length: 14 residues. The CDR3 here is CASSSPWGAYGYTF. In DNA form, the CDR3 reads TGTGCCAGCAGCTCACCTTGGGGGGCTTATGGCTACACCTTC.

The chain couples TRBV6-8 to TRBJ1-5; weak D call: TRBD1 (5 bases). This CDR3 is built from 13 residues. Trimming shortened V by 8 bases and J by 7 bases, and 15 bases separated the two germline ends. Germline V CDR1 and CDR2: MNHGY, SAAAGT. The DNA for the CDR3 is TGTGCCAGCGGCCCCGGGGGAATGCAGCCCCAGCATTTT. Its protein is CASGPGGMQPQHF.

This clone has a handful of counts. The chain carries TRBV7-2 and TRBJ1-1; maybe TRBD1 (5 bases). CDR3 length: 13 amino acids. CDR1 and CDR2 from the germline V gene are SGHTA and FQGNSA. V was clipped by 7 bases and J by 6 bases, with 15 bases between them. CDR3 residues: CASNSRGDAEAFF. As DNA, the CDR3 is TGTGCCAGCAACTCCCGGGGGGATGCTGAAGCTTTCTTT.

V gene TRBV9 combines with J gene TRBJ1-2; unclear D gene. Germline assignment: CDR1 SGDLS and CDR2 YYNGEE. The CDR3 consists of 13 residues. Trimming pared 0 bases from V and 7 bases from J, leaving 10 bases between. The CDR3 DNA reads TGTGCCAGCAGCGTAGTTGGGCTTGGTGGCTACACCTTC. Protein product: CASSVVGLGGYTF.